This T cell receptor beta chain was recovered during a study of Ad26.COV2.S vaccination and SARS-CoV-2 variants. Points on this clone: Its antigen remains unidentified.

Clones were read by immunoSEQ multiplex PCR, and TCRdb kept only the in-frame ones, dropping some. The profile shows roughly 510,000 clones, 70% to 90% of them singletons. The study, taken as a whole, reports: Vaccinated and placebo-treated recipients had similar non-spike TCR breadth.

This CDR3 is built from 18 residues. From germline, CDR1 is MNHEY and CDR2 SVGEGT. Unmatched junction bases numbered 15, after V lost 6 bases and J lost 5 bases. Treatment indicated: some 20 received Ad26.COV2.S at low or high dose, single or two shots; about 5 received placebo; per-sample allocation not given. Sampling occurred on day 63 after the first vaccine or placebo injection. Wuhan-strain SARS-CoV-2 spike was expressed by the Ad26 vector that made up the vaccine. The sample in question was peripheral blood, obtained in a trial of Ad26.COV2.S vaccine versus placebo. The TCR sequence derives from a person between 18 and 65 years old who received the Ad26.COV2.S COVID-19 vaccine or a placebo. The chain links TRBV6-2 or TRBV6-3 to TRBJ2-3; 12 bases agree with TRBD2. The CDR3: CASSRRLAGVQGIDTQYF. In DNA form, the CDR3 reads TGTGCCAGCAGCCGTCGACTAGCGGGAGTCCAGGGGATAGATACGCAGTATTTT.